This T cell receptor (beta chain) emerged from a study of T cells in placental villitis. Describing the broader study: Placental TCR-beta repertoires were compared across villitis of unknown etiology, gestational-age-matched unaffected controls, and infectious villitis in order to test an allograft-versus-infection hypothesis.

TCR-beta CDR3 regions were amplified from genomic DNA with the immunoSEQ v4 bias-controlled multiplex PCR assay, run blinded to group allocation. Reference gene primers were added alongside TCR-beta primers to estimate nucleated cell and T cell quantities per sample. Sequencing of the libraries was performed on an Illumina MiSeq with a 100-cycle paired-end protocol. Per the source publication's procedure: Diversity and richness were calculated in immunoSEQ Analyzer software, with richness determined by iChao1 and clonality derived from Pielou evenness and Shannon diversity (0-1, with higher values meaning less diverse). CDR3 amino acid sequences together with their V/J genes were searched in VDJdb for CMV, EBV and influenza A specificities using confidence 3 and substitution 2. TCR-beta amino acid clonotype overlap between villitis of unknown etiology, infectious villitis and control repertoires was assessed with the Morisita-Horn index. TCRdb took this table from immuneACCESS and kept in-frame rearrangements with V and J called. Such tables lack part of the clones; where checked against another copy, unresolved V genes explain under half of the gap, and the rest is unexplained. Clonal size and the V and J genes are those of that table, whereas D and trimming came from the DNA. Here the sample has 2,500 to 4,000 clones; 60% to 80% occur a single time. The ten top clones hold 15% to 20% of the sample.

Five infectious villitis placentae, four with confirmed cytomegalovirus and one with Toxoplasma gondii, were included and were not matched to other groups. The mothers in the infectious villitis group were younger, carried smaller fetuses, and either delivered preterm or experienced intrauterine demise in two cases. After delivery, the placentae were collected and evaluated both grossly and histologically, and only then was archival tissue selected. Five 10-micron scrolls were cut from each FFPE block, and DNA was isolated using the AllPrep DNA/RNA FFPE Tissue kit. DNA concentration and purity were checked by NanoDrop, and RNA quality was assessed on a Bioanalyzer. As concerns this clone: Its binding antigen is unknown. Base qualities are not at hand, and no much larger clone is one base apart.

Beyond this particular receptor, the publication reports: Sequencing bulk tissue could not tell helper, regulatory or cytotoxic T cells apart, could not separate maternal from fetal T cells, and left out gamma-delta receptors. CMV-specific clone frequencies were lower in villitis of unknown etiology than in infectious CMV cases (approximately 0.001 vs 0.011), and villitis of unknown etiology did not differ from controls on this measure. Small amounts of decidua were contained in the paraffin blocks, so some of the captured T cells, especially in controls, may have been decidual rather than villous infiltrates.

For CDR1 and CDR2, the germline V gene lists MNHEY and SVGAGI. The CDR3, from cysteine to phenylalanine, totals 12 residues. The entry retains the CDR3 DNA only, 36 bases that are in frame from base 1. V drops 2 bases and J drops 2 bases, leaving 0 bases in between. The sequence came from a human patient with infectious villitis; the placental T cells may come from both mother and fetus. Sequenced sample: placental tissue containing maternal and fetal cells. The chain employs TRBV6-5 and TRBJ2-2; the D gene identity is not certain. Read as DNA, the sequence is TGTGCCAGCAGTTACAACACCGGGGAGCTGTTTTTT. Translated, it reads CASSYNTGELFF.